Detailed here is one T cell receptor beta chain. It has no known antigen specificity. Per-base quality was not reported, and no clone a single base away is much larger than it. Before genomic DNA extraction, conventional CD4+ T cells were isolated from blood as CD25-low CD127-high cells. Repertoire analyses used several healthy control donors as the comparison group. The CDR3, cysteine through phenylalanine, is 15 amino acids long. The CDR3 DNA has 45 bases and is translated from base 1. V is trimmed back by 6 bases and J by 6 bases, and the junction contains 8 bases that no gene match accounts for. From a lookup of the germline V gene, CDR1 and CDR2 are MNHEY and SVGAGI. This sample was taken from a study of regulatory and conventional T cells in RAG deficiency (TCRdb year 2017). With regard to the full study: High-throughput TCR beta sequencing was used to compare the diversity and composition of the Treg, conventional CD4+ and CD8+ T cell repertoires of RAG-deficient patients with those of healthy controls.

To prepare the library, the immunoSEQ multiplex PCR assay was applied. Rearranged TCR beta chain products were amplified from the genomic DNA of sorted T-cell subsets and were then sequenced. The study's processing was this. Shannon entropy and Simpson indices were used to measure how diverse the repertoire of productive TCR beta rearrangements was. Clonal expansion was assessed by the summed frequency of the 100 most abundant productive TCR beta clonotypes among total reads. The TRB repertoires were scored with a self-reactivity index that is based on amino acid usage at CDR3beta positions 6 and 7. Two-way ANOVA was used for repertoire analyses, while Student t or Mann-Whitney tests were used for flow cytometric analyses. As stored in TCRdb, this immuneACCESS dataset retains in-frame rearrangements with V and J assigned. A fraction of the clones does not appear; measured against another copy, unresolved V genes explain less than half of the discrepancy, and the remainder lacks a known reason. V, J and clone size are taken as reported in that table, and D and trimming were inferred from the DNA itself. For this sample there are roughly 30,000 clones; 96% appear just once. In total, the top ten clones hold about 0.4% of the sample.

What the work shows at the level of the full study, not this receptor alone: Compared with control T-cell subpopulations, the RAG-deficient patients had markedly lower Shannon entropy and higher Simpson indices. For some subjects, some analyses of T-cell subsets were not performed. In Omenn syndrome patients, sorted CD25-high CD127-low cells may represent peripherally activated cells rather than bona fide Treg cells. All patient T-cell subsets had shorter CDR3 lengths; Omenn syndrome patients showed >80% Treg-Tconv repertoire overlap at nucleotide and amino acid level. Compared with controls, Omenn syndrome and CID/AS patients had approximately 97-fold fewer unique TCR beta sequences in Treg cells, but only approximately 10-fold fewer in the other subsets.

These data are also associated with another study on regulatory T cells. As noted in the second study: The multiplex PCR used 52 forward TRBV primers and 13 reverse TRBJ primers, with assay-based and computational corrections for amplification bias. In patients, repertoires had restricted unique TRB V-J pairs and skewed V and J gene usage, with regulatory T cells showing the most marked changes. Between CD3G-deficient patients and healthy controls, the study compared T-cell receptor beta repertoires in sorted regulatory T cells, conventional CD4+ T cells and CD8+ T cells. Peripheral blood mononuclear cells were isolated by Ficoll density separation. Within the immunoSEQ assay, multiplex PCR amplified rearranged TRB loci from genomic DNA. TRB amplicons were sequenced on an Illumina HiSeq platform. Raw sequences were error-filtered and aligned to reference gene sequences by custom algorithms and were subsequently analyzed with the immunoSEQ online tools. Frequencies of productive and nonproductive TRB rearrangements were evaluated among both unique and total sequences. Prism software was used to run t tests, Mann-Whitney tests or two-way ANOVA for comparisons between groups.

The chain uses TRBV6-5 and TRBJ2-3; 11 central bases correspond to TRBD2. The TCR comes from a human donor in good health. The sample taken for sequencing was CD25- CD4+ T cells sorted from blood. In nucleotides, the sequence is TGTGCCAGCAGGGGGACTAGCGGAACCTGGGATACGCAGTATTTT. It encodes CASRGTSGTWDTQYF.